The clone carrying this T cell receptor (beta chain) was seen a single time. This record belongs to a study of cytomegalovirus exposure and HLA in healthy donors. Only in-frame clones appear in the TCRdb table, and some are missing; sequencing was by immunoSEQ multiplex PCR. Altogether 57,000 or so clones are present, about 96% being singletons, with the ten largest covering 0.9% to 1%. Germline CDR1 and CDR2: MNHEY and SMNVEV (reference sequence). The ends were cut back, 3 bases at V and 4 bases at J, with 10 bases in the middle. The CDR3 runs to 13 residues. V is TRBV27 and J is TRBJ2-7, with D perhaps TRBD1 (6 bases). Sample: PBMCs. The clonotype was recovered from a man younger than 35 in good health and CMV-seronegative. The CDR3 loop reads CASSFLRGYEQYF. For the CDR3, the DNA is TGTGCCAGCAGTTTTCTAAGGGGGTACGAGCAGTACTTC.